The sequence of this TCR beta chain was determined in a study of shared clonotypes between healthy human individuals. The CDR3 spans 15 residues. Germline lookup yields CDR1 SGHNT and CDR2 YYREEE (reference sequence). V was cut by 3 bases and J by 4 bases, with 13 bases left in between. Sequencing used immunoSEQ multiplex PCR; TCRdb keeps in-frame clones, though not all of them. The sample consists of some 1,100,000 clones, about 84% of them appearing once. What was sequenced was memory CD4+ T cells from PBMCs. Documented subset: CD45RA-negative fraction. This clonotype was obtained from a man aged 18 to 30 in good health. Some clones in this sample may be carry-over from other donors' samples. This sequence joins TRBV5-4 and TRBJ2-2; D may be TRBD1 (5 bases). DNA for the CDR3: TGTGCCAGCAGCTCCGGACACTGGTCCACCGGGGAGCTGTTTTTT. Protein sequence: CASSSGHWSTGELFF.